This TCR beta chain emerged from a study of beta chain features in type 1 diabetes. As for the study in general: What patients shared with healthy donors was a similar profile of age, gender and cell yields.

A few counts support this clone. This CDR3 has 15 residues. Trimming at V came to 0 bases and at J to 5 bases, leaving 6 bases not matched to a gene. CDR1 is SGHKS and CDR2 is YYEKEE in the germline V gene (reference sequence). As every portion of the isolated RNA was reverse transcribed, the sequencing read expressed TCRB transcripts. Assay: immunoSEQ multiplex PCR; the TCRdb copy retains only in-frame clones and omits some. Seen here are about 150,000 clones, around 10% observed once, and the top ten hold approximately 2%. Material for sequencing was central memory CD4+ T cells from blood. The rearrangement uses TRBV5-5 and TRBJ2-3, with 7 bases that match TRBD2. The sequence was obtained from a man between 18 and 29 years old in good health. CDR3 region: CASSLGLATGDTQYF. The CDR3 coding sequence is TGTGCCAGCAGCTTGGGACTAGCTACGGGAGATACGCAGTATTTT.